This TCR beta chain was found in a study of post-analysis software for immune sequencing data. About the study: The cohort encompassed relapsing-remitting, secondary progressive and progressive-relapsing multiple sclerosis disease courses. Notes on the study in general: Pronounced co-clustering by F measure was evident among identically batched samples. People with multiple sclerosis had a significantly lower normalized Chao1 diversity than controls did. The five TRBV segments detected at higher frequency in patients than in controls included TRBV5-6, TRBV5-1 and TRBV20-1.

Germline-derived CDR1 and CDR2 are KGHSY and FQNENV. This CDR3 comprises 15 residues. V was cut by 2 bases and J by 0 bases, with 9 bases left in between. Points on this clonotype: Its specificity is not known.

Presence of unique molecular identifiers characterized the TCR beta cDNA libraries. There were roughly 0.85 to 11 million T cells, and about half a million cDNA molecules came from them. TCRdb re-called the PCR reads with MiXCR, one entry per CDR3 protein. The data contain hundreds of thousands of distinct CDR3 sequences, 44% of them singletons. V gene TRBV16 combines with J gene TRBJ2-3; weak D call: TRBD1 (6 bases). The clonotype originates from a girl aged 10 to 17 with multiple sclerosis. Sequenced sample: blood. The CDR3 sequence: CASSQQGPSTDTQYF. CDR3 DNA sequence: TGTGCCAGCAGCCAACAGGGGCCAAGCACAGATACGCAGTATTTT.